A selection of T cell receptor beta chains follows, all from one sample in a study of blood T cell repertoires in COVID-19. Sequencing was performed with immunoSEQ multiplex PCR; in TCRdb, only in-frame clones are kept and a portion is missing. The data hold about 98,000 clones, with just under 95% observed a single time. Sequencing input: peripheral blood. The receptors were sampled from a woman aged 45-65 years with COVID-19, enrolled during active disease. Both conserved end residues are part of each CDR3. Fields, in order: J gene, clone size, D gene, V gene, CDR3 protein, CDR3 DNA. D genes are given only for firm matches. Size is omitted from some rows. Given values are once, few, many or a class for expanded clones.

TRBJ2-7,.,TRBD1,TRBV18,CASSPGTGIYEQYF,TGTGCCAGCTCACCCGGGACAGGGATATACGAGCAGTACTTC
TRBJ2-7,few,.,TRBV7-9,CASNLGGITREQYF,TGTGCCAGCAATCTGGGCGGGATAACGCGCGAGCAGTACTTC
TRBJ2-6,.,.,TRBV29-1,CSARGFSGANVLTF,TGCAGTGCAAGGGGGTTCTCTGGGGCCAACGTCCTGACTTTC
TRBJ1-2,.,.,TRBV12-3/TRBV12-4,CASSFKQGGGYTF,TGTGCCAGCAGTTTCAAACAGGGTGGTGGCTACACCTTC
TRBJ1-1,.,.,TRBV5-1,CASSLGGGPNTEAFF,TGCGCCAGCAGCTTGGGCGGGGGACCTAACACTGAAGCTTTCTTT
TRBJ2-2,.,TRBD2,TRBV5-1,CASSEIDQTSGGANTGELFF,TGCGCCAGCAGCGAAATAGACCAGACTAGCGGGGGCGCGAACACCGGGGAGCTGTTTTTT
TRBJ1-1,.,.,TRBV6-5,CASSYSLFSNTEAFF,TGTGCCAGCAGTTACTCACTTTTCTCGAACACTGAAGCTTTCTTT
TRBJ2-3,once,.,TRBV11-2,CASSLIKRDTQYF,TGTGCCAGCAGCTTAATTAAGCGGGATACGCAGTATTTT
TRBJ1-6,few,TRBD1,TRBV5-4,CASSSPGQGAESPLHF,TGTGCCAGCAGCTCGCCGGGACAGGGGGCGGAATCACCCCTCCACTTT
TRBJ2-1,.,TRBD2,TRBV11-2,CASSPPPGLGSEQFF,TGTGCCAGCAGCCCGCCTCCGGGACTAGGAAGTGAGCAGTTCTTC
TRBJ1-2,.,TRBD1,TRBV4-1,CASSQGEAGGKERGYTF,TGCGCCAGCAGCCAAGGCGAGGCAGGGGGAAAGGAGAGGGGCTACACCTTC
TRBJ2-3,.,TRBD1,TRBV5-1,CASSLRTGAPTDTQYF,TGCGCCAGCAGCCTCAGGACAGGGGCTCCCACAGATACGCAGTATTTT
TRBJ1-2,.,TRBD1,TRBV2,CASSSGTGPIEGYTF,TGTGCCAGCAGTTCCGGGACAGGCCCCATAGAAGGCTACACCTTC
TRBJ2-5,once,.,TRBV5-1,CASSPSGLPEETQYF,TGCGCCAGCAGCCCCTCGGGACTCCCTGAAGAGACCCAGTACTTC
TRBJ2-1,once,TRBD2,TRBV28,CASSNLLSGGTKPKEQFF,TGTGCCAGCAGTAATCTACTTTCGGGTGGGACTAAACCCAAGGAGCAGTTCTTC
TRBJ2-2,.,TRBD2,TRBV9,CASASGGATGELFF,TGTGCCAGCGCCAGCGGGGGAGCAACCGGGGAGCTGTTTTTT